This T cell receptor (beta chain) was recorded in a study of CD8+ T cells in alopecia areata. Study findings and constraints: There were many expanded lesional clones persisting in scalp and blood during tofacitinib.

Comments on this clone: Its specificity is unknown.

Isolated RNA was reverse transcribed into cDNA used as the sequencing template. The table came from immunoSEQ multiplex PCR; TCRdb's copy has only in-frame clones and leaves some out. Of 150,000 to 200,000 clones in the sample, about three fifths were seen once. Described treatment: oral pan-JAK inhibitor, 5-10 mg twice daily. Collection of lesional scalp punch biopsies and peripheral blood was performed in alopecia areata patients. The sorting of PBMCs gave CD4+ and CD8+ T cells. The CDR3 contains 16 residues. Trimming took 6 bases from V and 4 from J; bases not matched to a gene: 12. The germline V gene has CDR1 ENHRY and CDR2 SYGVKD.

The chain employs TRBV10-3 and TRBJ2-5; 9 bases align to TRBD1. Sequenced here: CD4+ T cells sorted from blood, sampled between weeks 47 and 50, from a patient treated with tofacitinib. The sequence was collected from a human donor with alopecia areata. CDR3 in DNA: TGTGCCATCAGGGCAACAACGGGACAGGGAGGAGAGACCCAGTACTTC. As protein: CAIRATTGQGGETQYF.